The rows below give T cell receptor delta chains drawn from one sample of a study of Vδ1+ human thymocytes. TCRdb re-called clones from the multiplex PCR reads via CATT. The table shows under 85,000 delta-chain clones, with around 30% occurring only once. The sequencing sample was made of Vdelta1+ gamma-delta thymocytes from the thymus. The receptors derive from a boy in the first two years of life who had congenital heart surgery. The CDR3 runs from the conserved cysteine through the conserved F or W.

>TRDV1
CALGELLLGDTGDKLIF
>TRDV1
CALGEDDGTGGYLKRYTDKLIF
>TRDV1
CALSLPLSTGGYAKFPYTDKLIF
>TRDV1
CALGEILLGDRFYTDKLIF
>TRDV1
CALGVGGGLPDKLIF
>TRDV1
CALGDSDGITDKLIF
>TRDV1
CALGEPILNTSWGRTDKLIF
>TRDV1
CALDEPTGGGGPGLHTDKLIF
>TRDV1
CALGELLPYWGIQWRDLYTDKLIF
>TRDV1
CALGERAFPETGGYSIDKLIF
>TRDV1
CALGEPSYGLFWGIRYTDKLIF
>TRDV1
CALGDWRSLRGIQAKLIF
>TRDV1
CALGELSALLGDIVYTDKLIF
>TRDV1
CALGLPLLPSLLGAYNRYTDKLIF
>TRDV1
CALGELSPTFGGPNYTDKLIF
>TRDV1
CALGDLSFLRGGYAAYTDKLIF
>TRDV1
CALGVGGNWSPSPQYKLIF
>TRDV1
CALGELGCTGGYSYTDKLIF
>TRDV1
CALGELVVDPDGLGDIHTDKLIF
>TRDV1
CAFGEGPHNPTGGRYTDKLIF
>TRDV1
CALGELPPGVGLGDTTDKLIF
>TRDV1
CALAPPKFLQPHPYWGIPTDKLIF
>TRDV1
CALGELGHNWGTDKLIF
>TRDV1
CALGPRTTGGSYTDKLIF
>TRDV1
CALGEDVKSPFRLGDTDDHKLIF
>TRDV1
CALGEAVWGTNTDKLIF
>TRDV1
CALGELVRGPNTDKLIF
>TRDV1
CALEPFLPLGARKEHTDKLIF
>TRDV1
CALGVTFCPGAGGGLRGNTDKLIF
>TRDV1
CALGELGPLKGDIRSYTDKLIF
>TRDV2
CAWPMSHDTDKLIF
>TRDV1
CALGGSTPHSHDKLIF
>TRDV1
CALGEPVLPLGDTLYTDKLIF
>TRDV1
CALGELPWILGDRGVKLIF
>TRDV2
CACDTDWGFRIAKLIF
>TRDV1
CALNVLGDTSRNIRSNYTDKLIF
>TRDV1
CALGELSALIDWGILVPYTDKLIF
>TRDV1
CALSRSSYDSTGGPYTDKLIF
>TRDV1
CALGKAIRPRLGMAGYTDKLIF
>TRDV1
CALGELEMPSPQGHLSDTDKLIF
>TRDV1
CALGELTPFLGDRGSDKLIF
>TRDV1
CALGANFDGDTLGEPDKLIF
>TRDV1
CALGELLPLPLWLGDKPDKLIF
>TRDV1
CALGDPESTLVWDPQPRSTDKLIF
>TRDV1
CALGEHPFQVSVGDNPDKLIF
>TRDV1
CALGAGFLSGGYFRVGTDKLIF
>TRDV1
CALGERGGRNTDKLIF
>TRDV1
CALGELGRSVCVPTTGEYTDKLIF
>TRDV2
CACDTAMGDTREGADKLIF
>TRDV1
CALGEGSSFPTLLNTDKLIF
>TRDV1
CALGGARFLYPTDKLIF
>TRDV1
CALGELRETTDKLIF